This passage covers 10 T cell receptor beta chains from one sample sequenced in a study of cytomegalovirus exposure and HLA in healthy donors. Both 60 Vbeta primers and 13 Jbeta primers went into the PCR. The method was immunoSEQ multiplex PCR; TCRdb's version includes in-frame clones alone and lacks a portion of them. The sample table includes roughly 100,000 clones. Sequenced input: PBMCs. These receptors came from a man in his forties or fifties in good health and CMV-seronegative.

V and J are TRBV6-5 and TRBJ2-3; TRBD2 aligns across 9 bases. V lost 2 bases, J lost 1 base, and 4 bases stayed unmatched. The CDR3 runs 16 residues. CDR1 MNHEY and CDR2 SVGAGI come from the germline V gene. CDR3 nucleotides: TGTGCCAGCAGTTACGCCGTAGCGGGGGGCACAGATACGCAGTATTTT. Its translation is CASSYAVAGGTDTQYF.

The V and J genes are TRBV6-6 and TRBJ2-6; a possible D gene is TRBD2 (6 bases). V gave up 6 bases and J gave up 3 bases, with 15 bases separating them. CDR3 length: 16 amino acids. CDR1 and CDR2 from the germline V gene are MNHNY and SVGAGI (reference sequence). CDR3 region: CASSLQLGGGANVLTF. The DNA of the CDR3 is TGTGCCAGCAGCCTACAGTTGGGAGGTGGGGCCAACGTCCTGACTTTC.

V and J are TRBV5-5 and TRBJ2-1, with D possibly TRBD2 on 6 matching bases. Trimming left V 0 bases short and J 5 bases short, with 15 bases between. The length of the CDR3 is 16 residues. The germline V gene encodes CDR1 SGHKS and CDR2 YYEKEE (reference sequence). As DNA, the CDR3 is TGTGCCAGCAGCTTGGCCGCCAGGGAGGAGAACAATGAGCAGTTCTTC. Encoded protein: CASSLAAREENNEQFF.

This rearrangement joins TRBV6-1 to TRBJ1-2; 8 bases agree with TRBD1. V lost 0 bases and J lost 4; bases outside the gene matches: 4. This CDR3 is built from 15 residues. Germline CDR1 MNHNS, CDR2 SASEGT. CDR3 amino acids: CASSEADRAAYGYTF. The DNA for the CDR3 is TGTGCCAGCAGTGAAGCGGACAGGGCGGCCTATGGCTACACCTTC.

CDR3 region: CASSSRRGGAYEQYF. The CDR3 DNA is TGTGCCAGCAGTTCCCGACGCGGGGGGGCCTACGAGCAGTACTTC. The chain recombines TRBV6-5 with TRBJ2-7; TRBD2 aligns across 9 bases. The ends lost 4 bases at V and 2 bases at J; junction bases unmatched: 6. There are 15 residues in the CDR3. Germline loops: CDR1 MNHEY, CDR2 SVGAGI.

The chain uses TRBV9 and TRBJ2-3; 11 positions agree with TRBD2. Trimming at V came to 4 bases and at J to 6 bases, leaving 13 bases not matched to a gene. The CDR3 is 17 amino acids. From germline, CDR1 is SGDLS and CDR2 YYNGEE. CDR3 sequence: CASSPGGSGGAYDTQYF. The CDR3 DNA is TGTGCCAGCAGCCCTGGAGGTAGCGGGGGGGCCTACGATACGCAGTATTTT. Variable domain in full (rest from reference TRBV9 and TRBJ2-3): DSGVTQTPKHLITATGQRVTLRCSPRSGDLSVYWYQQSLDQGLQFLIQYYNGEERAKGNILERFSAQQFPDLHSELNLSSLELGDSALYFCASSPGGSGGAYDTQYFGPGTRLTVL.

The V and J genes are TRBV28 and TRBJ2-3, with 11 bases that match TRBD1. The germline CDR1 and CDR2 sequences are MDHEN and SYDVKM. V trimming: 6 bases; J trimming: 5 bases; junction bases outside the gene matches: 7. This CDR3 comprises 15 residues. The CDR3 DNA follows: TGTGCCAGCAGGGTCGGACAGGGGGCGGGAGATACGCAGTATTTT. Translating it yields CASRVGQGAGDTQYF.

This chain connects TRBV7-2 to TRBJ2-1, with D maybe TRBD1 (6 bases). Trimming left V 5 bases short and J 3 bases short, with 11 bases between. This CDR3 comprises 14 residues. Germline V gene data show CDR1 as SGHTA and CDR2 as FQGNSA. CDR3 DNA sequence: TGTGCCAGCAGCCGCTCACAGGGCTACAATGAGCAGTTCTTC. It codes for CASSRSQGYNEQFF.

CDR3 in DNA: TGTGCCAGCAGCCCCTTTCCGTCCTACGAGCAGTACTTC. Protein product: CASSPFPSYEQYF. The gene calls are TRBV7-9 and TRBJ2-7; D not certain. Between the trimmed V and J ends, which lost 5 bases and 1 base, there was a span of 9 bases. This CDR3 has 13 amino acids. CDR1 and CDR2 (germline): SEHNR, FQNEAQ (reference sequence).

This chain uses TRBV6-1 with TRBJ1-3, with TRBD1 matching over 8 bases. CDR3 length: 15 amino acids. The trim removed 6 bases at V and 0 bases at J, leaving 4 bases unmatched. Germline V gene data show CDR1 as MNHNS and CDR2 as SASEGT. The CDR3 DNA reads TGTGCCAGCAGATTCGACAGGGGCTCTGGAAACACCATATATTTT. It translates to CASRFDRGSGNTIYF.